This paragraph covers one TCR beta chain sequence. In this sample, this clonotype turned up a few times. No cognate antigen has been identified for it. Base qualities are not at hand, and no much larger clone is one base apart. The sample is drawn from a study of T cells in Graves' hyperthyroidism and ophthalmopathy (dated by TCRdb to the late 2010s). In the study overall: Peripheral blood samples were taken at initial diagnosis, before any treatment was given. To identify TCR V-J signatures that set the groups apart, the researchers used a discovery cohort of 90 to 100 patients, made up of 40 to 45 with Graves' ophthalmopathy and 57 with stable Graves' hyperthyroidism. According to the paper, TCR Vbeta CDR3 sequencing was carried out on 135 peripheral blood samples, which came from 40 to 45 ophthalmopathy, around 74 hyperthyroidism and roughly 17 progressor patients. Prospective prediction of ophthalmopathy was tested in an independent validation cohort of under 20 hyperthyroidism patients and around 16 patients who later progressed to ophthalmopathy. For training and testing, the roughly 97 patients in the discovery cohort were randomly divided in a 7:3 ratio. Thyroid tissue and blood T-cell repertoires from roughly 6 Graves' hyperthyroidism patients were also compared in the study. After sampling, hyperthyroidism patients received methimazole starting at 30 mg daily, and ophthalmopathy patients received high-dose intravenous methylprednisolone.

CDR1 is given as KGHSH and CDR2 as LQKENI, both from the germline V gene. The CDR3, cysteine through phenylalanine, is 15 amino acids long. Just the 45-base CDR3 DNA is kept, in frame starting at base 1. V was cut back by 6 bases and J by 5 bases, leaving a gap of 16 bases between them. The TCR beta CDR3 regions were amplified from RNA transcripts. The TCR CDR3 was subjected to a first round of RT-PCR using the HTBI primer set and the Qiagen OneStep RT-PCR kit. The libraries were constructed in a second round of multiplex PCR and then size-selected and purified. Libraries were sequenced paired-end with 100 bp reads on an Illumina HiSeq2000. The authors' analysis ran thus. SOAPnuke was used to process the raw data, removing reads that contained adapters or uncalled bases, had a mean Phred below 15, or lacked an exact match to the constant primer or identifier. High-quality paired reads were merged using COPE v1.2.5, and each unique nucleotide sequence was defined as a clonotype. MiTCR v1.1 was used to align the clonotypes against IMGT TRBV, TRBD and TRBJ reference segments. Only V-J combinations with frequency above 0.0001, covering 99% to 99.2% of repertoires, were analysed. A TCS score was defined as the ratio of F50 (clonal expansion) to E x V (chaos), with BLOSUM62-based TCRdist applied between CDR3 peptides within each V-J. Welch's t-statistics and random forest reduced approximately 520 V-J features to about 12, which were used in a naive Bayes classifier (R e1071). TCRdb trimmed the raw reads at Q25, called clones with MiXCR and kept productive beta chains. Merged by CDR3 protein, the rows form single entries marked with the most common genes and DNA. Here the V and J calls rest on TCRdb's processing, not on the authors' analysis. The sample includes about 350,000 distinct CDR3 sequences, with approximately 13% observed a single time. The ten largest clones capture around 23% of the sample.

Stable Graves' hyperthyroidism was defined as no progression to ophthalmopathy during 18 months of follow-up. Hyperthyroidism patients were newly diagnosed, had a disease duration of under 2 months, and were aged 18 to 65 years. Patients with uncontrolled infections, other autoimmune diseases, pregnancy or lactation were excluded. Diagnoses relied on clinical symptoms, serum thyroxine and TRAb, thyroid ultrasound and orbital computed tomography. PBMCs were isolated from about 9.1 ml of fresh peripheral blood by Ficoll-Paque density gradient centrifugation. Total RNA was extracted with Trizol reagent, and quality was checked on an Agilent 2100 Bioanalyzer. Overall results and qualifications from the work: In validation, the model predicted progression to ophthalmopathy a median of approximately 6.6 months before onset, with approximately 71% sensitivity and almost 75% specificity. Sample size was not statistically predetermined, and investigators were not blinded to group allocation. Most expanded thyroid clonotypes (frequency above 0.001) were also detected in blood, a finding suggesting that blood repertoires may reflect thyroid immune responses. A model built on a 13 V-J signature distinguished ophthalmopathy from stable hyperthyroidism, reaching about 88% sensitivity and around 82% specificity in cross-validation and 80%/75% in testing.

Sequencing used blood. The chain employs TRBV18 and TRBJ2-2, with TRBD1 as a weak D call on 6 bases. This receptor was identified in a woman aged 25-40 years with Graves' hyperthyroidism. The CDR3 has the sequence CASSPRQAKTGELFF. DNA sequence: TGTGCCAGCTCGCCCAGACAGGCCAAGACCGGGGAGCTGTTTTTT.